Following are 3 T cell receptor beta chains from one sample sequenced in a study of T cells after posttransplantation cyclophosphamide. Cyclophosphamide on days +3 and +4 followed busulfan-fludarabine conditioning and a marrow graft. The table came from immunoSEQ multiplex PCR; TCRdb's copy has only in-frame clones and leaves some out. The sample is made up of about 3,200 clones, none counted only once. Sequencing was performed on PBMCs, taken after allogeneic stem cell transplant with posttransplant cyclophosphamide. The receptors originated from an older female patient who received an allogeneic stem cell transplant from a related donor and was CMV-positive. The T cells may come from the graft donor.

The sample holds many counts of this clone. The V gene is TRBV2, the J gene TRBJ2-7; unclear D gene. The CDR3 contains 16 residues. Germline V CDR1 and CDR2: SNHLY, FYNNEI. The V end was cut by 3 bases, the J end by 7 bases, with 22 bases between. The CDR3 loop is CASSEADWPPTKEQYF. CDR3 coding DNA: TGTGCCAGCAGTGAGGCAGACTGGCCGCCTACGAAAGAGCAGTACTTC.

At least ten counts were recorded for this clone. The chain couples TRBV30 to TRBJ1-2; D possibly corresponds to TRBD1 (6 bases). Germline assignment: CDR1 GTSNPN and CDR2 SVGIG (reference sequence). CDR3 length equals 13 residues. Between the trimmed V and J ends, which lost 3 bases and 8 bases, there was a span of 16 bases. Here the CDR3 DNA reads TGTGCCTGGAGGGCAGGGGCTCCTTGGGGCTACACCTTC. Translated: CAWRAGAPWGYTF.

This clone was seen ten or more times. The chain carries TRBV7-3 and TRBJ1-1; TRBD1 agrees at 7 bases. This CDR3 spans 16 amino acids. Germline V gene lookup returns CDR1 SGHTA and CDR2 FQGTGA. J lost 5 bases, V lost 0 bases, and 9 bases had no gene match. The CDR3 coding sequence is TGTGCCAGCAGCTTAACCGCCGACAGGGCTATAACTGAAGCTTTCTTT. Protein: CASSLTADRAITEAFF.